The 27 T cell receptor beta chains reported below all come from one sample, sequenced in a study of early T cells in non-severe SARS-CoV-2 infection. TCRdb processed the 5' RACE reads anew with MiXCR; each CDR3 protein has one entry. The sample yields approximately 66,000 distinct CDR3 sequences, 9.5% to 15% seen once. Material for sequencing was whole blood. These receptors were obtained from an adult who was a healthcare worker with PCR-confirmed SARS-CoV-2 infection or an uninfected control (not recorded which).

The chain recombines TRBV7-2 with TRBJ1-2; 8 nucleotides align to TRBD1. This CDR3 contains 15 residues. Trimming removed 1 base from V and 6 bases from J; junction bases left unmatched: 7. Germline V lookup: CDR1 SGHTA, CDR2 FQGNSA. The CDR3 nucleotides read TGTGCCAGCAGCTTAGTCGGACAGGGTAGGAATGGCTACACCTTC. Amino acid sequence: CASSLVGQGRNGYTF. The entire variable domain, with the rest obtained from reference TRBV7-2 and TRBJ1-2, is as follows: GAGVSQSPSNKVTEKGKDVELRCDPISGHTALYWYRQSLGQGLEFLIYFQGNSAPDKSGLPSDRFSAERTGGSVSTLTIQRTQQEDSAVYLCASSLVGQGRNGYTFGSGTRLTVV.

This clonotype was counted ten times or more. The chain has TRBV5-5 and TRBJ1-1; TRBD1 aligns across 9 bases. The V and J ends lost 5 bases and 6 bases, in that order; junction bases with no gene match: 5. The length of the CDR3 is 13 residues. CDR1 is SGHKS, CDR2 YYEKEE, per germline (reference sequence). This CDR3 is CASSWTGVPEAFF. The CDR3, as DNA: TGTGCCAGCAGTTGGACAGGGGTCCCTGAAGCTTTCTTT.

This clonotype was detected only a few times. The chain combines TRBV14 with TRBJ2-3, with D uncertain. Germline-derived CDR1 and CDR2 are SGHDN and FVKESK. V was trimmed by 2 bases and J by 4 bases, leaving 7 bases between them. The CDR3 is made up of 13 amino acids. For the CDR3, the DNA is TGTGCCAGCAGCCAAAATTGGGCAGATACGCAGTATTTT. This codes for CASSQNWADTQYF. The variable domain in full, completed from reference TRBV14 and TRBJ2-3, reads EAGVTQFPSHSVIEKGQTVTLRCDPISGHDNLYWYRRVMGKEIKFLLHFVKESKQDESGMPNNRFLAERTGGTYSTLKVQPAELEDSGVYFCASSQNWADTQYFGPGTRLTVL.

The rearrangement uses TRBV28 and TRBJ1-6; 8 bases are a match to TRBD1. Germline loops: CDR1 MDHEN, CDR2 SYDVKM. V lost 5 bases and J lost 8; bases outside the gene matches: 5. CDR3 length: 14 residues. The CDR3 reads CASSTGGIDSPLHF. In DNA form, the CDR3 reads TGTGCCAGCAGTACAGGGGGAATTGATTCACCCCTCCACTTT.

The chain recombines TRBV20-1 with TRBJ2-4; D might be TRBD1 (6 bases). The germline V and J ends were trimmed by 0 bases and 10 bases, with 16 bases remaining between them. The length of the CDR3 is 14 residues. CDR1 is DFQATT and CDR2 is SNEGSKA in the germline V gene (reference sequence). The CDR3 protein is CSARDPRGQGIQYF. DNA for the CDR3: TGCAGTGCTAGAGATCCCAGAGGCCAGGGGATTCAGTACTTC.

This clonotype was seen many times. CDR3 sequence (DNA): TGTGCCAGCAGCCAAGGGGACCGAGGAAATGGCTACACCTTC. This codes for CASSQGDRGNGYTF. This rearrangement joins TRBV3-1 to TRBJ1-2; tentatively, D is TRBD1 (5 bases). This CDR3 spans 14 amino acids. V was cut by 1 base and J by 6 bases, with 12 bases left in between. Germline CDR1 LGHDT, CDR2 YNNKEL (reference sequence).

The chain employs TRBV2 and TRBJ2-7; D may match TRBD1 or TRBD2 (5 bases each). CDR1 is SNHLY, CDR2 FYNNEI, per germline. This CDR3 has 13 residues. V lost 3 bases, J lost 5 bases, and 11 bases lay in between. The CDR3 bases are TGTGCCAGCAGTGATCGTATGGGGGACGAGCAGTACTTC. It specifies CASSDRMGDEQYF.

This clonotype was recorded at least ten times. This chain uses TRBV6-2 or TRBV6-3 with TRBJ2-3; possible D gene TRBD2, 6 bases. The CDR3 length is 15 residues. The germline gives CDR1 MNHEY, CDR2 SVGEGT. V lost 6 bases to trimming and J lost 4 bases, with 17 bases between them. CDR3 bases: TGTGCCAGCAGCTCCGGCCGCGGGGTGCCAGATACGCAGTATTTT. Amino acids: CASSSGRGVPDTQYF.

This clonotype was detected a few times. The V and J genes are TRBV28 and TRBJ2-7, with D unclear. The germline V gene has CDR1 MDHEN and CDR2 SYDVKM. This CDR3 spans 13 amino acids. V shed 6 bases and J shed 3 bases, with 12 bases lying between them. CDR3 in DNA: TGTGCCAGCAGGGTAACTTTGGACTACGAGCAGTACTTC. This translates into CASRVTLDYEQYF. The full variable domain, rest sourced from reference TRBV28 and TRBJ2-7, is DVKVTQSSRYLVKRTGEKVFLECVQDMDHENMFWYRQDPGLGLRLIYFSYDVKMKEKGDIPEGYSVSREKKERFSLILESASTNQTSMYLCASRVTLDYEQYFGPGTRLTVT.

At least ten counts were recorded for this clonotype. The J gene is TRBJ2-5, the V gene TRBV6-5; 7 bases match TRBD1. This CDR3 contains 11 residues. The V segment lost 5 bases and the J segment 9 bases; nucleotides outside the gene matches: 3. Germline CDR1 reads MNHEY; CDR2 reads SVGAGI. CDR3 protein: CASSRQGAQYF. In DNA form, the CDR3 reads TGTGCCAGCAGTCGGCAGGGGGCCCAGTACTTC.

The CDR3 loop reads CSVGRDTDTQYF. CDR3 coding DNA: TGCAGCGTTGGACGGGACACAGATACGCAGTATTTT. This chain connects TRBV29-1 to TRBJ2-3, with a tentative D call TRBD2 (5 bases). Germline assignment: CDR1 SQVTM and CDR2 ANQGSEA. The CDR3 runs to 12 residues. V was pared by 4 bases and J by 2 bases, with 7 bases between.

This clonotype was recorded a few times. This chain joins TRBV9 and TRBJ2-2, with 10 positions matching TRBD2. Germline CDR1 reads SGDLS; CDR2 reads YYNGEE. The CDR3 contains 16 residues. V lost 1 base and J lost 5; bases outside the gene matches: 5. CDR3 in DNA: TGTGCCAGCAGCGTAACGACTAGCGGGTCGACCGGGGAGCTGTTTTTT. Residues: CASSVTTSGSTGELFF.

This clonotype was recorded a few times. V and J are TRBV29-1 and TRBJ2-5; TRBD2 might be the D (6 bases). The germline V gene has CDR1 SQVTM and CDR2 ANQGSEA. CDR3 length: 12 amino acids. The germline V and J ends were trimmed by 2 bases and 4 bases, with 8 bases remaining between them. The CDR3 nucleotides are TGCAGCGTTGAACCCGGGGGAGAGACCCAGTACTTC. Encoded protein: CSVEPGGETQYF.

On this clonotype itself: A much larger clone lies a single base off, so this may be a read error. The J gene is TRBJ2-7, the V gene TRBV11-2, with TRBD2 as a possible D gene (7 bases). Germline V gene sequence: CDR1 SGHAT, CDR2 FQNNGV. Trimming cost V 9 bases and J 5 bases, with 26 bases left between them. There are 16 residues in the CDR3. The CDR3, as DNA: TGTGCCAGAAGCCCCCGACGGGACACCGCGGGGGACGAGCAGTACTTC. Amino acids: CARSPRRDTAGDEQYF.

This clonotype occurred many times. This chain links TRBV7-9 with TRBJ1-1; D gene ambiguous. Trimming removed 0 bases from V and 5 bases from J, with 13 bases in between. The length of the CDR3 is 15 residues. Germline V gives CDR1 SEHNR, CDR2 FQNEAQ (reference sequence). The chain's CDR3 is CASSLAVARFTEAFF. Written as DNA, the CDR3 is TGTGCCAGCAGCTTAGCTGTGGCGCGATTTACTGAAGCTTTCTTT.

This clonotype was picked up many times. The rearrangement uses TRBV12-3 or TRBV12-4 and TRBJ1-2; D perhaps matches TRBD1 (6 bases). Trimming shortened V by 5 bases and J by 4 bases, and 8 bases separated the two germline ends. The CDR3 consists of 12 residues. The CDR3 nucleotides are TGTGCCAGCAGTAAGGACAGCTATGGCTACACCTTC. It translates to CASSKDSYGYTF.

The chain couples TRBV11-2 to TRBJ2-1; D is perhaps TRBD2 (6 bases). Looked up from germline, CDR1 is SGHAT and CDR2 is FQNNGV. This CDR3 is 14 amino acids long. The V and J ends lost 4 bases and 6 bases respectively, with 13 bases between them. The CDR3 here is CASSSPRGFNEQFF. CDR3 nucleotides: TGTGCCAGCAGCTCCCCCCGGGGGTTCAATGAGCAGTTCTTC. Together with reference TRBV11-2 and TRBJ2-1, the CDR3 gives the full variable domain: EAGVAQSPRYKIIEKRQSVAFWCNPISGHATLYWYQQILGQGPKLLIQFQNNGVVDDSQLPKDRFSAERLKGVDSTLKIQPAKLEDSAVYLCASSSPRGFNEQFFGPGTRLTVL.

There are many counts of this clonotype. CDR3 sequence (DNA): TGCAGTGCTAGATCCCTAGCGGGGAAGAGCACAGATACGCAGTATTTT. The encoded protein is CSARSLAGKSTDTQYF. The chain is built from TRBV20-1 and TRBJ2-3, with 9 bases identical to TRBD2. V shed 2 bases and J 0 bases; nucleotides not matched to a gene: 6. This CDR3 is built from 16 residues. Germline loops: CDR1 DFQATT, CDR2 SNEGSKA (reference sequence).

On this clonotype: This could be a read error, since a much larger clone is one nucleotide away. The genes are TRBV29-1 and TRBJ2-7; D might be TRBD2 (5 bases). V was trimmed by 3 bases and J by 3 bases, leaving 18 bases between them. Germline V CDR1 and CDR2: SQVTM, ANQGSEA. CDR3 length: 15 amino acids. CDR3 loop: CSVEGSETSFYEQYF. Here the CDR3 DNA reads TGCAGCGTTGAGGGTAGCGAGACGAGCTTCTACGAGCAGTACTTC.

This clonotype has more than one count but fewer than ten. The chain uses TRBV29-1 and TRBJ1-4; D is undetermined. V shed 7 bases and J shed 2 bases, with 11 bases lying between them. This CDR3 is 13 amino acids long. The germline CDR1 and CDR2 sequences are SQVTM and ANQGSEA. The CDR3, as DNA: TGCAGCGCCATCCCCGGGACTAATGAAAAACTGTTTTTT. The encoded protein is CSAIPGTNEKLFF. The full variable domain, in which reference TRBV29-1 and TRBJ1-4 provide the parts outside the CDR3, is SAVISQKPSRDICQRGTSLTIQCQVDSQVTMMFWYRQQPGQSLTLIATANQGSEATYESGFVIDKFPISRPNLTFSTLTVSNMSPEDSSIYLCSAIPGTNEKLFFGSGTQLSVL.

This clonotype was seen ten or more times. V is TRBV5-1 and J is TRBJ2-3; D unclear. This CDR3 region has 13 residues. Trimming cost V 2 bases and J 0 bases, with 4 bases left between them. The V gene's germline CDR1 is SGHRS and CDR2 YFSETQ. The CDR3 nucleotides are TGCGCCAGCAGCTTCGGGAGCACAGATACGCAGTATTTT. Translating it yields CASSFGSTDTQYF.

This clonotype was seen a handful of times. The chain carries TRBV18 and TRBJ2-1; a possible D gene is TRBD2 (6 bases). Trimming took 4 bases from V and 4 from J, leaving 14 bases between them. Per the germline V gene, CDR1 is KGHSH and CDR2 is LQKENI. This CDR3 has 15 residues. The CDR3: CASSQPGDWYNEQFF. CDR3 DNA: TGTGCCAGCTCACAACCGGGAGACTGGTACAATGAGCAGTTCTTC.

This chain connects TRBV29-1 to TRBJ2-7; D unclear. V was cut by 6 bases and J by 6 bases, with 15 bases left in between. Germline V gene data show CDR1 as SQVTM and CDR2 as ANQGSEA. The CDR3 runs 12 residues. The CDR3 DNA is TGCAGCGTCCACCGCTCAAGTAGCGAGCAGTACTTC. This gives the protein CSVHRSSSEQYF.

This clonotype has just a few counts. J is TRBJ2-7 and V is TRBV29-1; 7 bases are a match to TRBD1. V shed 7 bases and J 3 bases; nucleotides not matched to a gene: 12. The CDR3 has 14 residues. CDR1 and CDR2 (germline): SQVTM, ANQGSEA. The DNA for the CDR3 is TGCAGCGCTGGTCGAAACAGGGGCGTCTACGAGCAGTACTTC. Its translation is CSAGRNRGVYEQYF.

This clonotype was counted at least ten times. The CDR3 is CASSLAWGQGTYEQYF. The CDR3 DNA reads as TGTGCCAGCAGCTTGGCCTGGGGGCAGGGGACCTACGAGCAGTACTTC. The chain employs TRBV5-4 and TRBJ2-7; TRBD1 might be the D (6 bases). The CDR3 length is 16 residues. Germline loops: CDR1 SGHNT, CDR2 YYREEE (reference sequence). V gave up 0 bases and J gave up 2 bases, with 15 bases separating them.

This clonotype was observed at least ten times. The chain recombines TRBV7-3 with TRBJ2-3; TRBD2 is a possible D gene (5 bases). This CDR3 is 13 amino acids long. Germline V lookup: CDR1 SGHTA, CDR2 FQGTGA. Trimming cost V 6 bases and J 2 bases, with 9 bases left between them. CDR3 loop: CASSAEVTDTQYF. CDR3 bases: TGTGCCAGCAGTGCGGAGGTCACAGATACGCAGTATTTT. The full variable domain, rest sourced from reference TRBV7-3 and TRBJ2-3, is GAGVSQTPSNKVTEKGKYVELRCDPISGHTALYWYRQSLGQGPEFLIYFQGTGAADDSGLPNDRFFAVRPEGSVSTLKIQRTERGDSAVYLCASSAEVTDTQYFGPGTRLTVL.

This clonotype was seen at least ten times. The chain combines TRBV27 with TRBJ2-1; D is possibly TRBD2 (5 bases). Trimming pared 4 bases from V and 1 base from J, leaving 8 bases between. There are 14 residues in the CDR3. Germline V gene sequence: CDR1 MNHEY, CDR2 SMNVEV (reference sequence). CDR3: CASSSLASYNEQFF. DNA for the CDR3: TGTGCCAGCAGTTCCCTAGCTTCCTACAATGAGCAGTTCTTC.